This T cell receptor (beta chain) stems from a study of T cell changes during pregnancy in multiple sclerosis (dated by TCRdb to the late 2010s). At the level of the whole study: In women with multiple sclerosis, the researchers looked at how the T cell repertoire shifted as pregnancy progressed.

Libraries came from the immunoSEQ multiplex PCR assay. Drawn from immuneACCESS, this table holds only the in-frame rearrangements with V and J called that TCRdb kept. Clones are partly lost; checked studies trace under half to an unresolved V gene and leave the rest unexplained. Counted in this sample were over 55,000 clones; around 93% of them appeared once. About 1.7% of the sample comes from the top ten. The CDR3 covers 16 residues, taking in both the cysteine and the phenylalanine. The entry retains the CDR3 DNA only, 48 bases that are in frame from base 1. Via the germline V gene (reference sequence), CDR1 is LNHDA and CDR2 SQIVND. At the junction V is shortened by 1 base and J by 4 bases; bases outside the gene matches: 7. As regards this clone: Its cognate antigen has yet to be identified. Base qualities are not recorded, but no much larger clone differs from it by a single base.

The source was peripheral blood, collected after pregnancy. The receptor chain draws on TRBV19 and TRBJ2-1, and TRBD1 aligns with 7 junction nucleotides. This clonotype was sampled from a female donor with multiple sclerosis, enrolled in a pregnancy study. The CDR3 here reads CASSIGDRVFYNEQFF. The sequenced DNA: TGTGCCAGTAGTATAGGAGACAGGGTATTTTACAATGAGCAGTTCTTC.